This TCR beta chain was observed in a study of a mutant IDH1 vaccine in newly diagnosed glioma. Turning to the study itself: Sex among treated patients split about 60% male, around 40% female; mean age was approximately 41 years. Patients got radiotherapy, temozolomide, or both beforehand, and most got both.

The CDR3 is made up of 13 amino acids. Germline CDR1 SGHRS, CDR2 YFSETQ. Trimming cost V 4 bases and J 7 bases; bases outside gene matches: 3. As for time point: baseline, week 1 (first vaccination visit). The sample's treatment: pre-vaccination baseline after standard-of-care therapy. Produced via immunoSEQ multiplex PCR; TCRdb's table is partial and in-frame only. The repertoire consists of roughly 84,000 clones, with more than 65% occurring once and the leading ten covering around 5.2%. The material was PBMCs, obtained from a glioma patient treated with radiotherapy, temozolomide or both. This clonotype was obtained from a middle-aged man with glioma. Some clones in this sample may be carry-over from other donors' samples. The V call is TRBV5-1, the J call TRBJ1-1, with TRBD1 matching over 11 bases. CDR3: CASSGGTGGEAFF. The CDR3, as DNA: TGCGCCAGCAGCGGAGGGACAGGGGGTGAAGCTTTCTTT.